This T cell receptor (beta chain) emerged from a study of T cell responses to AZD1222 COVID-19 vaccine. Points on this clone: Its target is unknown.

Findings and limits, study-wide: It was only after the peak T cell response that any repertoires were sampled. Per reports, nearly half of all spike-specific TCRs target regions that are unmutated in variants. Spike-specific TCR breadth and depth both grew after two AZD1222 doses. It should be noted that donors were predominantly white British and more often female, and clonal diversity was possibly underestimated.

TCRdb's table, derived via immunoSEQ multiplex PCR, lists solely in-frame clones and lacks some. This sample has tens of thousands of clones, with about nine tenths found just once. There are 12 residues in the CDR3. V was shortened by 4 bases and J by 2 bases, with 9 bases between the two germline ends. Germline CDR1 SQVTM, CDR2 ANQGSEA. The source of this sequence is an adult who received the AZD1222 COVID-19 vaccine. The sample consisted of peripheral blood, taken 28 days after the second AZD1222 dose. The chain uses TRBV29-1 and TRBJ2-7; TRBD1 or TRBD2 may be the D gene (5 bases each). CDR3 region: CSVGDGAYEQYF. The CDR3 coding sequence is TGCAGCGTTGGGGACGGGGCCTACGAGCAGTACTTC.